This entry lists 4 T cell receptor beta chains sequenced from one sample in a study of cytomegalovirus exposure and HLA in healthy donors. TCRdb keeps only in-frame clones here, not all; method: immunoSEQ multiplex PCR. The sample has tens of thousands of clones; over 95% are singletons. The sequencing sample was made of PBMCs. These receptors all come from a young man in good health and CMV-seronegative.

The chain has TRBV7-9 and TRBJ2-7, with D tentatively TRBD2 (6 bases). V lost 2 bases, J lost 5 bases, and 13 bases lay in between. This CDR3 comprises 14 residues. Germline lookup yields CDR1 SEHNR and CDR2 FQNEAQ (reference sequence). CDR3 bases: TGTGCCAGCAGCTTATCAGGGACTGGGGACGAGCAGTACTTC. It codes for CASSLSGTGDEQYF. Based on the CDR3 plus reference TRBV7-9 and TRBJ2-7, the full variable domain is DTGVSQNPRHKITKRGQNVTFRCDPISEHNRLYWYRQTLGQGPEFLTYFQNEAQLEKSRLLSDRFSAERPKGSFSTLEIQRTEQGDSAMYLCASSLSGTGDEQYFGPGTRLTVT.

The chain has TRBV21-1 and TRBJ1-1; the table assigns TRBD1, which was not confirmed against the DNA. TRBV21-1 is noted as a pseudogene. The CDR3 spans 14 residues. CDR3 loop: CASSYDRSNTEAFF. The CDR3, as DNA: TGTGCCAGCAGTTACGACAGGTCGAACACTGAAGCTTTCTTT.

The rearrangement joins TRBV9 to TRBJ2-1; 8 nucleotides match TRBD2. This CDR3 comprises 16 residues. The junction had 14 bases not matched to a gene; V was cut back by 4 bases and J by 8 bases. Germline V gene lookup returns CDR1 SGDLS and CDR2 YYNGEE. The CDR3 here is CASSLLSSGRAYEQFF. CDR3 bases: TGTGCCAGCAGCCTCCTATCCAGCGGGAGAGCGTATGAGCAGTTCTTC.

This clone was found once. The chain couples TRBV5-1 to TRBJ2-7; TRBD2 aligns across 10 bases. The V segment lost 3 bases and the J segment 3 bases; nucleotides outside the gene matches: 12. CDR3 length: 17 amino acids. The germline V gene has CDR1 SGHRS and CDR2 YFSETQ. CDR3: CASSSGWASGSNYEQYF. In DNA form, the CDR3 reads TGCGCCAGCAGCTCTGGTTGGGCTAGCGGGAGTAACTACGAGCAGTACTTC.